This T cell receptor beta chain derives from a study of OX40 agonist ivuxolimab in advanced cancers. General study points: The mean number of expanded clones was higher in CD8+ T cells than in CD4+.

Here immunoSEQ multiplex PCR was the method, and the copy in TCRdb shows in-frame clones only, minus some. Of more than 75,000 clones in the sample, 86% were seen once. This clone has just a few counts. The antigen is undetermined. The CDR3 runs 13 residues. The germline V and J ends were trimmed by 4 bases and 5 bases, with 12 bases remaining between them. CDR1 is SGHDT and CDR2 is YYEEEE in the germline V gene. The origin of this receptor is an adult with an advanced solid tumor such as melanoma, head and neck, liver or kidney cancer. This chain uses TRBV5-6 with TRBJ1-2; no clear D gene. Sequenced material: CD4+ or CD8+ T cells sorted from blood, taken in a trial of the OX40 agonist ivuxolimab. CDR3 DNA sequence: TGTGCCAGCAGCCCGGCTTCGCGGTATGGCTACACCTTC. This sequence encodes CASSPASRYGYTF. The full variable domain, rest sourced from reference TRBV5-6 and TRBJ1-2, is DAGVTQSPTHLIKTRGQQVTLRCSPKSGHDTVSWYQQALGQGPQFIFQYYEEEERQRGNFPDRFSGHQFPNYSSELNVNALLLGDSALYLCASSPASRYGYTFGSGTRLTVV.